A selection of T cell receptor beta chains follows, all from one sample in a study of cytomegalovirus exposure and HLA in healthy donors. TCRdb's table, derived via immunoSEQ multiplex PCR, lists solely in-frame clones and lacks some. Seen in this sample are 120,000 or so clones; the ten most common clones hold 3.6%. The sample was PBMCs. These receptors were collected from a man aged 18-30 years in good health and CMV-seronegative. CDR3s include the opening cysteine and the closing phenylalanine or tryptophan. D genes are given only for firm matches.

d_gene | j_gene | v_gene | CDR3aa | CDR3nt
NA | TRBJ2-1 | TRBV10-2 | CASSELRAYNEQFF | TGCGCCAGCAGTGAGTTGAGGGCATACAATGAGCAGTTCTTC
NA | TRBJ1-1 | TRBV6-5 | CASSYSTGQNTEAFF | TGTGCCAGCAGTTACTCTACAGGGCAGAACACTGAAGCTTTCTTT
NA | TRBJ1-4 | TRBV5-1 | CASKARGSSSNEKLFF | TGCGCCAGCAAGGCCAGGGGATCGAGCTCTAATGAAAAACTGTTTTTT
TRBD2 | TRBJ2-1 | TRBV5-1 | CASSFSGGPFNEQFF | TGCGCCAGCAGCTTTAGCGGGGGGCCCTTCAATGAGCAGTTCTTC
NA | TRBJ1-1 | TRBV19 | CASRQVQTTEAFF | TGTGCCAGTAGGCAGGTCCAAACTACTGAAGCTTTCTTT
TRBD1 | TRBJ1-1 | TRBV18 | CASSPPRDSVNTEAFF | TGTGCCAGCTCACCACCGAGGGACAGCGTGAACACTGAAGCTTTCTTT
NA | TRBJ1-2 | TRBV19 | CASSMSGASQGYTF | TGTGCCAGTAGTATGTCAGGCGCGTCTCAGGGCTACACCTTC
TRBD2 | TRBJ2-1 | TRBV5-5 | CASNNLAGASSYNEQFF | TGTGCCAGCAACAATTTAGCGGGGGCGAGCTCCTACAATGAGCAGTTCTTC
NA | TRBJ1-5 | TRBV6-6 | CASTLGVQPQHF | TGTGCCAGCACTTTAGGGGTACAGCCCCAGCATTTT
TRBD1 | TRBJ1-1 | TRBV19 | CASNSRGHAFF | TGTGCCTCAAATTCCAGGGGGCACGCTTTCTTT
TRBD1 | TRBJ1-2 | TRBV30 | CAWTGTGVGYGYTF | TGTGCCTGGACCGGGACAGGAGTCGGCTATGGCTACACCTTC
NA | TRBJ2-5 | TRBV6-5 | CASRGTGGETQYF | TGTGCCAGCAGGGGGACCGGGGGAGAGACCCAGTACTTC
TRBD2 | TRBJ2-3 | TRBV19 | CASSIGLAGDTQYF | TGTGCCAGTAGTATCGGGCTAGCGGGAGATACGCAGTATTTT
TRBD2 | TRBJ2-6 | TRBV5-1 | CASSYGGSGANVLTF | TGCGCCAGCAGCTACGGGGGGAGTGGGGCCAACGTCCTGACTTTC
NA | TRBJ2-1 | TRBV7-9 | CASRDRQDYRNEQFF | TGTGCCAGCAGGGACCGACAGGATTATCGCAATGAGCAGTTCTTC
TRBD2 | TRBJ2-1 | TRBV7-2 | CASSLKLAGESANEQFF | TGTGCCAGCAGCTTAAAACTAGCGGGAGAGTCGGCAAATGAGCAGTTCTTC
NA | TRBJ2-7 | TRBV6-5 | CASSYSGAGPYEQYF | TGTGCCAGCAGTTACTCCGGAGCGGGCCCCTACGAGCAGTACTTC
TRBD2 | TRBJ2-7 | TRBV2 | CAGEGTSSYEQYF | TGTGCCGGGGAGGGGACTAGCTCCTACGAGCAGTACTTC
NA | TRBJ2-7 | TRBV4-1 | CASSPSEGGRYEQYF | TGCGCCAGCAGCCCGAGTGAAGGGGGACGGTACGAGCAGTACTTC
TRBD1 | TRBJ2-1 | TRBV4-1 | CASSQEIGATGQDGFF | TGCGCCAGCAGCCAAGAAATAGGAGCGACAGGACAGGACGGGTTCTTC
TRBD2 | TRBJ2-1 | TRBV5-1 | CASSPRTSWNEQFF | TGCGCCAGCAGCCCTCGGACTAGTTGGAATGAGCAGTTCTTC
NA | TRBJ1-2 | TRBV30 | CAWSTGYNYGYTF | TGTGCCTGGAGTACAGGGTATAACTATGGCTACACCTTC
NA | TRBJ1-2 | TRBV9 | CASSPREAYGYTF | TGTGCCAGCAGCCCCAGGGAAGCCTATGGCTACACCTTC
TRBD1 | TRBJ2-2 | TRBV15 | CATSRGDRGTGELFF | TGTGCCACCAGCAGGGGGGACAGGGGGACCGGGGAGCTGTTTTTT
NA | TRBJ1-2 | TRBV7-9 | CASSLGGDNYGYTF | TGTGCCAGCAGCTTAGGCGGGGATAACTATGGCTACACCTTC
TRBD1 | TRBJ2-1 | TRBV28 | CASSPSGTGRNEQFF | TGTGCCAGCAGTCCGTCCGGGACAGGTAGGAATGAGCAGTTCTTC
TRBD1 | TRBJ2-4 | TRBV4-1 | CASGDSQSIQYF | TGCGCCAGCGGGGACAGCCAAAGCATTCAGTACTTC
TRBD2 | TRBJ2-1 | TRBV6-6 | CASSSPSGGAFNEQFF | TGTGCCAGCAGCTCCCCTAGCGGGGGGGCCTTTAATGAGCAGTTCTTC
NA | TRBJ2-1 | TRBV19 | CASSPGLFNEQFF | TGTGCCAGTAGTCCCGGACTGTTCAATGAGCAGTTCTTC
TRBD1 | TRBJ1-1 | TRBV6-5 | CASSSSGQGRRAFF | TGTGCCAGCAGTTCCTCGGGACAGGGGAGGAGAGCTTTCTTT
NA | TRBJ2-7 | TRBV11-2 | CASSLGPEQYF | TGTGCCAGCAGCTTAGGGCCCGAGCAGTACTTC
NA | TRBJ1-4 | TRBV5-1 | CASSVAQGVTNEKLFF | TGCGCCAGCAGCGTAGCTCAGGGTGTGACTAATGAAAAACTGTTTTTT
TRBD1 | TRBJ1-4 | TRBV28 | CASSPDRGPTNEKLFF | TGTGCCAGCAGCCCTGACAGGGGTCCAACTAATGAAAAACTGTTTTTT
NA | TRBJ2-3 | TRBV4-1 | CASSQNRVGGTQYF | TGCGCCAGCAGCCAAAACCGAGTAGGGGGAACGCAGTATTTT
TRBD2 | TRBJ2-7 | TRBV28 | CASSLVAGASSYEQYF | TGTGCCAGCAGTTTAGTAGCGGGGGCAAGCTCCTACGAGCAGTACTTC
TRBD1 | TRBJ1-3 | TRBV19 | CASSPATGTGNTIYF | TGTGCCAGTAGTCCCGCGACAGGGACTGGAAACACCATATATTTT
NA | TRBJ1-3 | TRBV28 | CASSSPQGTLTGNTIYF | TGTGCCAGCAGTTCGCCCCAGGGGACCCTGACTGGAAACACCATATATTTT
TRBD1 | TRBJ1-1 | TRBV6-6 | CASSDRGANTEAFF | TGTGCCAGCAGTGACAGGGGCGCGAACACTGAAGCTTTCTTT
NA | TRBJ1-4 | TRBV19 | CAPSPEGTNEKLFF | TGTGCCCCTTCCCCAGAGGGAACTAATGAAAAACTGTTTTTT
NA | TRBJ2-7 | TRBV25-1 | CASGEARFPYEQYF | TGTGCCAGCGGGGAGGCCAGGTTTCCCTACGAGCAGTACTTC
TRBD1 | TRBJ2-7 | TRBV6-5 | CASRRKGQGLEQYF | TGTGCCAGCAGACGAAAGGGACAGGGGCTCGAGCAGTACTTC
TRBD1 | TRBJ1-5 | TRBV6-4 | CASSNDRDQPQHF | TGTGCCAGCAGCAATGACAGGGATCAGCCCCAGCATTTT
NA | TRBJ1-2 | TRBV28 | CASSLFEGYTF | TGTGCCAGCAGTTTGTTTGAGGGCTACACCTTC
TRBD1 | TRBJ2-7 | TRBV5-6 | CASGITGTEAYEQYF | TGTGCCAGCGGGATAACCGGGACAGAAGCCTACGAGCAGTACTTC
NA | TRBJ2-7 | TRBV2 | CASSVLASYEQYF | TGTGCCAGCAGTGTTTTGGCCTCCTACGAGCAGTACTTC